This T cell receptor beta chain was sequenced in a study of OX40 agonist ivuxolimab in advanced cancers. Background for the entire study: Ivuxolimab was a fully human IgG2 agonistic monoclonal antibody targeting the costimulatory receptor OX40 (CD134). Intravenous ivuxolimab was administered to patients every 2 weeks at six dose levels: 0.01, 0.1, 0.3, 1.5, 3 and 10 mg/kg. Of the 52 patients in dose escalation, some 20 had hepatocellular carcinoma, about 15 had melanoma, 9 had renal cell carcinoma and 9 had head and neck cancer. In the dose-escalation cohort, around four fifths of patients were male, and the mean age was around 60 years, with a range of 23 to 79. Patients were allowed to have had prior anti-PD-1, anti-PD-L1 or anti-CTLA-4 therapy, and around 43% of the dose-escalation patients had been treated with checkpoint inhibitors. Partial responses occurred in three dose-escalation patients: two with cutaneous melanoma and one with hepatocellular carcinoma. The purpose of peripheral TCRbeta sequencing was to test whether ivuxolimab changed TCR sequence diversity and led to clonal T-cell expansion. The paper describes the monotherapy dose-escalation part (N of about 47 patients) of the phase I trial of ivuxolimab.

To sequence the TCRbeta CDR3 region, genomic DNA was isolated from the sorted cells. The immunoSEQ Assay was used for sequencing of TCRbeta CDR3 regions. This is the immuneACCESS table as TCRdb keeps it, with only in-frame sequences that have V and J called. A part of the clones is gone; compared with another copy, unresolved V genes explain less than half, and the rest is unexplained. This sample is represented by more than 35,000 clones; about three quarters of them were singletons. The ten largest clones add up to 20% to 25% of the sample. General study outcomes and caveats: At doses of 0.1 to 3.0 mg/kg, clonal expansion of both CD4+ and CD8+ blood T cells was observed from baseline to week 6. On average, CD8+ T cells showed more expanded clones than CD4+ T cells after ivuxolimab. Antigen specificity was not determined for the clonally expanded peripheral T cells. Low levels of normalized T-cell clonal expansion were also seen in some patients who did not respond. Partial responders in the 0.1-3.0 mg/kg groups had among the lowest normalized peripheral clonal expansion, especially among CD8+ T cells.

A remark on this clone: No antigen is known for it. Its ends do not fully match the called genes, so a read error is possible.

The trial excluded patients who had a history of autoimmune disease or were on systemic immunosuppression. Peripheral blood for TCR sequencing was drawn from every dose cohort at baseline, at cycle 4 day 1 and at cycle 7 day 1. Samples came from an open-label, multicenter, first-in-human phase I dose-escalation trial of ivuxolimab. Adults with locally advanced or metastatic melanoma, renal cell, hepatocellular, or head and neck squamous cell carcinoma were enrolled in the trial. Before TCR sequencing, CD4+ and CD8+ T cells were separately sorted from peripheral blood. The sequence derives from an adult with an advanced solid tumor such as melanoma, head and neck, liver or kidney cancer. Sequencing used CD4+ or CD8+ T cells sorted from blood, obtained in a trial of the OX40 agonist ivuxolimab.

The DNA sequence is as follows: TGTGCCAGCAGGCAACTAGCGGGGGTGCCCCACTTC. The resulting protein is CASRQLAGVPHF. The chain is encoded by TRBV2 joined to TRBJ2-5, and 11 bases in between align with TRBD2. Via the germline V gene, CDR1 is SNHLY and CDR2 FYNNEI. From its cysteine to its phenylalanine, the CDR3 spans 12 amino acids. Only the CDR3 region is kept as DNA, spanning 36 bases read in frame from base 1.